These T cell receptor beta chains were read from a single sample in a study of identical twins. TCRdb reprocessed the 5' RACE reads via MiXCR and lists one record per CDR3 protein. The data contain 420,000 or so distinct CDR3 sequences, approximately 17% of them singletons. Input material: naive T cells sorted from blood. These receptors all stem from a man aged 50 to 59 in good health. CDR3s include the opening cysteine and the closing phenylalanine or tryptophan. D genes are given only for firm matches. Clone size is not always given. Where it is, it says once, few, many or a class for expanded clones.

V: TRBV27; size: many; J: TRBJ2-7; D: TRBD1; DNA: TGTGCCAGCAGTCCACGACAGGGGGCTTACGAGCAGTACTTC; CDR3: CASSPRQGAYEQYF
V: TRBV5-1; size: few; J: TRBJ2-1; D: .; DNA: TGCGCCAGCAGCTTGGAATTGGCTGAGCAGTTCTTC; CDR3: CASSLELAEQFF
V: TRBV5-1; size: .; J: TRBJ2-4; D: TRBD1; DNA: TGCGCCAGCTCCCCGGGGACAGGACTGGTGGCCAAAAACATTCAGTACTTC; CDR3: CASSPGTGLVAKNIQYF
V: TRBV7-2; size: many; J: TRBJ2-5; D: .; DNA: TGTGCCAGCAGCAAGTCGCCATGGTTAGAGACCCAGTACTTC; CDR3: CASSKSPWLETQYF
V: TRBV20-1; size: many; J: TRBJ2-3; D: TRBD1; DNA: TGCAGTGCTAGAGCTACGGACAGGGACTCAGATACGCAGTATTTT; CDR3: CSARATDRDSDTQYF
V: TRBV6-1; size: .; J: TRBJ1-3; D: .; DNA: TGTGCCACCTACCCTGTAGGGTCAGGAAACACCATATATTTT; CDR3: CATYPVGSGNTIYF
V: TRBV20-1; size: .; J: TRBJ2-3; D: TRBD2; DNA: TGCAGTGCTAGAGACTGGGCGGGGGTCCTTCCATATACGCAGTATTTT; CDR3: CSARDWAGVLPYTQYF
V: TRBV7-2; size: .; J: TRBJ2-5; D: TRBD2; DNA: TGTGCCAGCAGCTTTATCGTCTATAGCGGGGGGGCCGGTACCCAGTACTTC; CDR3: CASSFIVYSGGAGTQYF
V: TRBV15; size: .; J: TRBJ2-1; D: .; DNA: TGTGCCACCAGCAGCGCGGGTAGGGGGACCTCCTACAATGAGCAGTTCTTC; CDR3: CATSSAGRGTSYNEQFF
V: TRBV7-8; size: .; J: TRBJ1-1; D: .; DNA: TGTGCCAGCAGCGAGCGCAGAGTGAACACTGAAGCTTTCTTT; CDR3: CASSERRVNTEAFF
V: TRBV5-5; size: many; J: TRBJ1-6; D: .; DNA: TGTGCCAGCAGCTCCAAATGGAGCGATTCACCCCTCCACTTT; CDR3: CASSSKWSDSPLHF
V: TRBV10-3; size: .; J: TRBJ2-2; D: TRBD2; DNA: TGTGCCATCGGGGCGGGAGTCGGGGAGCTGTTTTTT; CDR3: CAIGAGVGELFF
V: TRBV5-4; size: many; J: TRBJ2-3; D: TRBD2; DNA: TGTGCCAGCAGCTTGGCGGGGGGGATGGATACGCAGTATTTT; CDR3: CASSLAGGMDTQYF
V: TRBV12-3/TRBV12-4; size: few; J: TRBJ2-5; D: TRBD2; DNA: TGTGCCAGCAGTTTAAGCCTAGCGGGAGTACCCTCGAAGCAAGAGACCCAGTACTTC; CDR3: CASSLSLAGVPSKQETQYF
V: TRBV5-1; size: .; J: TRBJ2-3; D: TRBD2; DNA: TGCGCCAGCAGCCCGGGGGGTGCTAGCACAGATACGCAGTATTTT; CDR3: CASSPGGASTDTQYF
V: TRBV6-2/TRBV6-3; size: .; J: TRBJ2-1; D: .; DNA: TGTGCCAGCAGCGAGGCCCGGTACGTGTTCTTC; CDR3: CASSEARYVFF
V: TRBV7-6; size: many; J: TRBJ2-1; D: TRBD2; DNA: TGTGCCAGCAGCTTACTTGGGGCTAGCGGGAGTATGAATGAGCAGTTCTTC; CDR3: CASSLLGASGSMNEQFF
V: TRBV4-2; size: many; J: TRBJ2-3; D: .; DNA: TGTGCCAGCAGCCCCGCGCGGGGCACAGATACGCAGTATTTT; CDR3: CASSPARGTDTQYF
V: TRBV28; size: many; J: TRBJ2-7; D: .; DNA: TGTGCCAGCAGTCTAGCCGGGACCTCGGGGGAGCAGTACTTC; CDR3: CASSLAGTSGEQYF
V: TRBV6-2/TRBV6-3; size: .; J: TRBJ2-3; D: .; DNA: TGTGCCAGCAGTCAACGGGACAAAAGGACAGATACGCAGTATTTT; CDR3: CASSQRDKRTDTQYF
V: TRBV5-1; size: few; J: TRBJ1-1; D: TRBD1; DNA: TGCGCCAGCAGCGATACAGGGGAAACTGAAGCTTTCTTT; CDR3: CASSDTGETEAFF
V: TRBV15; size: many; J: TRBJ2-4; D: TRBD1; DNA: TGTGCCACCAGCAGAGATCCTCTGGACAGGGGGGTCCTCCAGTACTTC; CDR3: CATSRDPLDRGVLQYF
V: TRBV12-3/TRBV12-4; size: few; J: TRBJ2-5; D: .; DNA: TGTGCCAGCAGTTTAGCGATGGGCCCAGGGACCCAGTACTTC; CDR3: CASSLAMGPGTQYF
V: TRBV6-5; size: many; J: TRBJ1-3; D: .; DNA: TGTGCCAGCAGTTTGGGAGATTTCTCTGGAAACACCATATATTTT; CDR3: CASSLGDFSGNTIYF
V: TRBV9; size: few; J: TRBJ2-1; D: .; DNA: TGTGCCAGCAGCCCGGGGGGCCGCGGGTACAATGAGCAGTTCTTC; CDR3: CASSPGGRGYNEQFF
V: TRBV29-1; size: few; J: TRBJ1-1; D: .; DNA: TGCAGCGGTTCTCCGGGCACTGAAGCTTTCTTT; CDR3: CSGSPGTEAFF
V: TRBV6-5; size: many; J: TRBJ2-7; D: TRBD1; DNA: TGTGCCAGCAGTTACCGGGACAGGGTAAGGTACGAGCAGTACTTC; CDR3: CASSYRDRVRYEQYF
V: TRBV7-7; size: many; J: TRBJ2-1; D: TRBD2; DNA: TGTGCTAGCAGCACCGGACTAGCGGATGAGCAGTTCTTC; CDR3: CASSTGLADEQFF
V: TRBV5-6; size: many; J: TRBJ2-5; D: .; DNA: TGTGCCAGCCTCGGGATAGGTGAGACCCAGTACTTC; CDR3: CASLGIGETQYF
V: TRBV10-3; size: many; J: TRBJ1-4; D: .; DNA: TGTGCCATCAGTGAGTCGAACTTGGGGAGTGAAAAACTGTTTTTT; CDR3: CAISESNLGSEKLFF
V: TRBV27; size: few; J: TRBJ2-7; D: .; DNA: TGTGCCAGCAGCCGGGTGGGACGGGAGACCTACGAGCAGTACTTC; CDR3: CASSRVGRETYEQYF
V: TRBV15; size: many; J: TRBJ2-1; D: .; DNA: TGTGCCACCAGCAGATACGGGGGAAGCTCCTACAATGAGCAGTTCTTC; CDR3: CATSRYGGSSYNEQFF
V: TRBV4-2; size: .; J: TRBJ2-3; D: TRBD2; DNA: TGTGCCAGCAGCCAACTAGCGGGGGTTGAAAGGGGCACAGATACGCAGTATTTT; CDR3: CASSQLAGVERGTDTQYF
V: TRBV4-1; size: few; J: TRBJ1-1; D: .; DNA: TGCGCCAGCACCCCGGGTAACAGGAACACTGAAGCTTTCTTT; CDR3: CASTPGNRNTEAFF
V: TRBV10-3; size: many; J: TRBJ2-1; D: .; DNA: TGTGCCACCGGACAGTTTCACAATGAGCAGTTCTTC; CDR3: CATGQFHNEQFF
V: TRBV28; size: .; J: TRBJ2-7; D: TRBD2; DNA: TGTGCCAGCAGTTTATTTCCGAAAAAAGGGAGGGGACTTTCCTACGAGCAGTACTTC; CDR3: CASSLFPKKGRGLSYEQYF
V: TRBV12-3/TRBV12-4; size: many; J: TRBJ2-7; D: TRBD1; DNA: TGTGCCAGCAGTTTTGGGACAGGGACCTACGAGCAGTACTTC; CDR3: CASSFGTGTYEQYF
V: TRBV12-3/TRBV12-4; size: few; J: TRBJ1-1; D: .; DNA: TGTGCCAGCAGTTTTGTCAGGGGAGAGGCTTTCTTT; CDR3: CASSFVRGEAFF
V: TRBV7-3; size: .; J: TRBJ2-1; D: TRBD2; DNA: TGTGCCAGCAGCTCTCCGGGACTATCGCGCGACAATGAGCAGTTCTTC; CDR3: CASSSPGLSRDNEQFF
V: TRBV6-5; size: .; J: TRBJ2-1; D: .; DNA: TGTGCCAGCAGTTACTCTTTAGCGGCGGAGCAGTTCTTC; CDR3: CASSYSLAAEQFF
V: TRBV5-1; size: .; J: TRBJ2-7; D: .; DNA: TGCGCCAGCAGCTTCCGGGACCCGAACTACGAGCAGTACTTC; CDR3: CASSFRDPNYEQYF
V: TRBV10-3; size: many; J: TRBJ1-3; D: .; DNA: TGTGCCATCACGGGGACTGGAAACACCATATATTTT; CDR3: CAITGTGNTIYF
V: TRBV7-8; size: many; J: TRBJ2-7; D: .; DNA: TGTGCCAGCAGCTTAGCGGTCAGGTCCTACGAGCAGTACTTC; CDR3: CASSLAVRSYEQYF
V: TRBV5-1; size: .; J: TRBJ2-1; D: TRBD1; DNA: TGCGCCAGCAGCTTGTCTCCGGGACAGGGCTACAATGAGCAGTTCTTC; CDR3: CASSLSPGQGYNEQFF
V: TRBV20-1; size: .; J: TRBJ2-1; D: TRBD2; DNA: TGCAGTGCTAGAACGAGGACTAGCGGGATTAATGAGCAGTTCTTC; CDR3: CSARTRTSGINEQFF
V: TRBV5-4; size: .; J: TRBJ2-1; D: .; DNA: TGTGCCAGCAGCCCACGGGCGGGAAGCTCCTACAATGAGCAGTTCTTC; CDR3: CASSPRAGSSYNEQFF
V: TRBV6-1; size: few; J: TRBJ2-6; D: .; DNA: TGTGCCAGCAGTGAAGTTCCGGGGGGGGCCAACGTCCTGACTTTC; CDR3: CASSEVPGGANVLTF
V: TRBV7-9; size: few; J: TRBJ2-5; D: .; DNA: TGTGCCAGCAGCTCATCGGGAGCAAGTGGAGAGACCCAGTACTTC; CDR3: CASSSSGASGETQYF
V: TRBV6-2/TRBV6-3; size: few; J: TRBJ2-5; D: TRBD2; DNA: TGTGCCAGCAGCCGCGGGACTACACCGCAAGAGACCCAGTACTTC; CDR3: CASSRGTTPQETQYF
V: TRBV20-1; size: few; J: TRBJ2-3; D: TRBD2; DNA: TGCAGCGATAGCGGGGCTAGCACAGATACGCAGTATTTT; CDR3: CSDSGASTDTQYF
V: TRBV29-1; size: .; J: TRBJ1-2; D: .; DNA: TGCAGCGCCCGAGGGGGGAGCGGCTACACCTTC; CDR3: CSARGGSGYTF
V: TRBV20-1; size: .; J: TRBJ1-6; D: TRBD1; DNA: TGCAGTGCTGGGACAGGGGGGTTTAATTCACCCCTCCACTTT; CDR3: CSAGTGGFNSPLHF
V: TRBV28; size: .; J: TRBJ2-3; D: .; DNA: TGTGCCAGCAGTACAACCATGGGGACACCATCTCGCCGCACAGATACGCAGTATTTT; CDR3: CASSTTMGTPSRRTDTQYF
V: TRBV7-9; size: many; J: TRBJ2-1; D: .; DNA: TGTGCCAGCAGCTTAGCGTACGGGAATGAGCAGTTCTTC; CDR3: CASSLAYGNEQFF
V: TRBV30; size: few; J: TRBJ2-7; D: .; DNA: TGTGCCTGGGGTTATGTCTTCGAGCAGTACTTC; CDR3: CAWGYVFEQYF
V: TRBV12-3/TRBV12-4; size: many; J: TRBJ1-6; D: TRBD1; DNA: TGTGCCAGCAGTCCGCACAGGACAGGCTCACCCCTCCACTTT; CDR3: CASSPHRTGSPLHF
V: TRBV7-8; size: .; J: TRBJ2-2; D: .; DNA: TGTGCCAGCAGCAATCTACTAGCCGGGGAGCTGTTTTTT; CDR3: CASSNLLAGELFF
V: TRBV5-1; size: .; J: TRBJ2-3; D: TRBD2; DNA: TGCGCCAGCAGCCGAACTAGCGGGGGGCCTATGAGCACAGATACGCAGTATTTT; CDR3: CASSRTSGGPMSTDTQYF
V: TRBV5-1; size: .; J: TRBJ2-7; D: .; DNA: TGCGCCAGCAGCCCCACTCCAAGACGCGAGCAGTACTTC; CDR3: CASSPTPRREQYF
V: TRBV6-5; size: .; J: TRBJ2-5; D: TRBD2; DNA: TGTGCCAGCACCGGACTAGCAGAGACCCAGTACTTC; CDR3: CASTGLAETQYF